The T cell receptor (beta chain) under discussion was sequenced for a study of shared clonotypes between healthy human individuals. Study-wide points: Non-shared clonotypes displayed generation probabilities falling below those of clonotypes present in all four donors. Naive subsets generally exceeded memory subsets in estimated richness.

V was cut by 0 bases and J by 0 bases, with 13 bases left in between. The CDR3 is 16 residues long. Germline V gene lookup returns CDR1 SGDLS and CDR2 YYNGEE. Sequenced by immunoSEQ multiplex PCR; TCRdb stores in-frame clones only, minus some. Of 550,000 to 800,000 clones in the sample, under 80% are singletons; the top ten hold approximately 1.6%. As to this clone: The antigen is undetermined.

The receptor comes from a woman in her 30s in good health. The chain uses TRBV9 and TRBJ2-7, with unresolved D. Sequenced: memory CD4+ T cells sorted from blood. Subset indicated: CD45RA-negative fraction. CDR3: CASSVGPMKSSYEQYF. CDR3 DNA sequence: TGTGCCAGCAGCGTAGGTCCTATGAAGAGCTCCTACGAGCAGTACTTC.